This section outlines one TCR beta chain sequence together with its context. Generated by immunoSEQ multiplex PCR, the TCRdb table keeps only in-frame clones and is missing some. In the table there are some 130,000 clones, roughly 93% of which are singletons. This sample was included in a study of T cell responses to AZD1222 COVID-19 vaccine. The length of the CDR3 is 15 residues. V was pared by 3 bases and J by 2 bases, with 10 bases of the junction left unmatched. The V gene's germline CDR1 is DFQATT and CDR2 SNEGSKA (reference sequence). The clonotype was recovered from an adult who received the AZD1222 COVID-19 vaccine. V gene TRBV20-1 combines with J gene TRBJ2-7, with 7 bases matching TRBD1. The sample in question was peripheral blood, obtained 28 days after the second AZD1222 dose. The CDR3 bases are TGCAGTGCTAGTCTCGTCCCTGACAGGGCCTACGAGCAGTACTTC. Translating it yields CSASLVPDRAYEQYF.